The sample holds a few counts of the clone carrying this T cell receptor beta chain. The data were taken from a study of early T cells in non-severe SARS-CoV-2 infection. Study overall: The input, bulk RNA from unsorted whole blood, was sequenced, and chains were unpaired.

Individually, cDNA molecules had unique molecular identifiers attached to them. In TCRdb, the 5' RACE reads were re-called with MiXCR into one record per CDR3 protein. Of tens of thousands of distinct CDR3 sequences listed, 7% to 8% are singletons. The receptor comes from an adult who was a healthcare worker with PCR-confirmed SARS-CoV-2 infection or an uninfected control (not recorded which). Sample: whole blood.

The CDR3 region is CSAATALTGELFF. The CDR3 nucleotides read TGCAGTGCTGCGACGGCCCTCACCGGGGAGCTGTTTTTT. This chain links TRBV20-1 with TRBJ2-2; D gene uncertain. The CDR3 loop spans 13 amino acids. V shed 5 bases and J shed 4 bases, with 11 bases lying between them. Per the germline V gene, CDR1 is DFQATT and CDR2 is SNEGSKA (reference sequence).